This T cell receptor (beta chain) derives from a study of blood T cell repertoires in COVID-19. Study context: PBMCs, B-cell-depleted T cells, or T cells were the source of the cDNA or gDNA that made up the material.

There are 17 residues in the CDR3. Per germline, CDR1 MGHRA and CDR2 YSYEKL. V trimming: 2 bases; J trimming: 4 bases; junction bases outside the gene matches: 13. The protocol was immunoSEQ multiplex PCR, while the TCRdb copy is restricted to in-frame clones and leaves out a portion. The data hold approximately 250,000 clones, with approximately 86% observed a single time. Material for sequencing was peripheral blood. The chain combines TRBV4-1 with TRBJ1-1; 7 nucleotides match TRBD1. The receptor was isolated from a woman aged 55-70 years with active or convalescent COVID-19. As DNA, the CDR3 is TGCGCCAGCAGCCAAACCCCGGGACAGCCTGTGAGCACTGAAGCTTTCTTT. This sequence encodes CASSQTPGQPVSTEAFF.